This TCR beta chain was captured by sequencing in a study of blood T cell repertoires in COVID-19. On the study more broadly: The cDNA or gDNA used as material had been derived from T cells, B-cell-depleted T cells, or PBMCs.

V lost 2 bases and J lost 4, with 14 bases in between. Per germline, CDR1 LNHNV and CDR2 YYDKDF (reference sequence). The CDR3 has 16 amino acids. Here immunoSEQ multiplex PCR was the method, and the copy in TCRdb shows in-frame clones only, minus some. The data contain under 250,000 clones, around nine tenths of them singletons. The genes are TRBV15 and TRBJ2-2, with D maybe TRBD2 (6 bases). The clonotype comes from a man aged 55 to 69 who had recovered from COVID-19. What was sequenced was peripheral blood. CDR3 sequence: CATSRPLLGGTGELFF. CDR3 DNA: TGTGCCACCAGCAGACCCCTACTGGGAGGCACCGGGGAGCTGTTTTTT. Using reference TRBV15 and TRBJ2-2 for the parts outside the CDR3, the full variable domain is DAMVIQNPRYQVTQFGKPVTLSCSQTLNHNVMYWYQQKSSQAPKLLFHYYDKDFNNEADTPDNFQSRRPNTSFCFLDIRSPGLGDTAMYLCATSRPLLGGTGELFFGEGSRLTVL.